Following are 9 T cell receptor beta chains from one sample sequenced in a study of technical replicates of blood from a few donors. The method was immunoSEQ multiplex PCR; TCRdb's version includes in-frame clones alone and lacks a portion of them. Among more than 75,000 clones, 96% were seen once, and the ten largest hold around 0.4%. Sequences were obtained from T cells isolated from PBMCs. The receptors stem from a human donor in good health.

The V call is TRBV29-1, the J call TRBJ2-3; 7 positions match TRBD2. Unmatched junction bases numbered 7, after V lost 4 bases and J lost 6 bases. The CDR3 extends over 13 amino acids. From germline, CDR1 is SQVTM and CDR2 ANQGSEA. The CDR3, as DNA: TGCAGCGTTGCTGCGGGAGTAACGGATACGCAGTATTTT. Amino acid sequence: CSVAAGVTDTQYF.

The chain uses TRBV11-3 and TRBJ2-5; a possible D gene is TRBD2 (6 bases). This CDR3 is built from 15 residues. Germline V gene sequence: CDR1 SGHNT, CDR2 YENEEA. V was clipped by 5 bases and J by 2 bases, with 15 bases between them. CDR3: CASSLRLDLQETQYF. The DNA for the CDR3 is TGTGCCAGCAGCCTACGACTAGACCTACAAGAGACCCAGTACTTC.

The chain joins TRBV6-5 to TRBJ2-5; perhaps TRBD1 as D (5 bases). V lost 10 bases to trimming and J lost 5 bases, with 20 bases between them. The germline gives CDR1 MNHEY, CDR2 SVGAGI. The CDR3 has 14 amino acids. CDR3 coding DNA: TGTGCCACCAGCTATGGGGCCGGAAGGGAGACCCAGTACTTC. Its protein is CATSYGAGRETQYF.

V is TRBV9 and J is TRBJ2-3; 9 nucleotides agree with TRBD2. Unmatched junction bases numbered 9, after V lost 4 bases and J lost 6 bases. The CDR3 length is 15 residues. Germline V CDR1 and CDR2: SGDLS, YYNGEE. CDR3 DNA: TGTGCCAGCAGCCCACAGTTCCTAGCGGGGGATACGCAGTATTTT. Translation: CASSPQFLAGDTQYF.

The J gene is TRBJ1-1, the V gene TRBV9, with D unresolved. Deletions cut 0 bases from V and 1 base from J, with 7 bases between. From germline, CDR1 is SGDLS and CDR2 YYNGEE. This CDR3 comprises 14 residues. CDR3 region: CASSVEPGNTEAFF. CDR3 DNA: TGTGCCAGCAGCGTAGAGCCGGGGAACACTGAAGCTTTCTTT.

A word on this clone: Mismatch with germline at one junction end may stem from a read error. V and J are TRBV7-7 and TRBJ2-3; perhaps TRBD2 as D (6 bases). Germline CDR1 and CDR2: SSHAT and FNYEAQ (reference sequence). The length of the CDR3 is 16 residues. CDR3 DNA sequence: TGTGCTAGCAGCCCCCGGGCGAGCGGGAGCACAGATACGCAGTATTTT. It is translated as CASSPRASGSTDTQYF. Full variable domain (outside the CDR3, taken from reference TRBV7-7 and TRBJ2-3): GAGVSQSPRYKVTKRGQDVTLRCDPISSHATLYWYQQALGQGPEFLTYFNYEAQPDKSGLPSDRFSAERPEGSISTLTIQRTEQRDSAMYRCASSPRASGSTDTQYFGPGTRLTVL.

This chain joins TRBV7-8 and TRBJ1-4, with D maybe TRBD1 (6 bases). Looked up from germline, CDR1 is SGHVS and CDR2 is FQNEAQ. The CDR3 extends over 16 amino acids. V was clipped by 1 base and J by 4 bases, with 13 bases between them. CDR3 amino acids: CASSLGRGGLNEKLFF. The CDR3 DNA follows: TGTGCCAGCAGCTTAGGGAGGGGGGGACTTAATGAAAAACTGTTTTTT. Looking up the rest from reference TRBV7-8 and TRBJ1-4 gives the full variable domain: GAGVSQSPRYKVAKRGQDVALRCDPISGHVSLFWYQQALGQGPEFLTYFQNEAQLDKSGLPSDRFFAERPEGSVSTLKIQRTQQEDSAVYLCASSLGRGGLNEKLFFGSGTQLSVL.

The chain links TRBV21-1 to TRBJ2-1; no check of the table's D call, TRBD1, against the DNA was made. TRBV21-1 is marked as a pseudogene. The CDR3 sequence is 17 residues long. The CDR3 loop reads CASSKRGPGQAGNEQFF. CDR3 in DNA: TGTGCCAGCAGCAAAAGGGGCCCGGGACAGGCTGGCAATGAGCAGTTCTTC.

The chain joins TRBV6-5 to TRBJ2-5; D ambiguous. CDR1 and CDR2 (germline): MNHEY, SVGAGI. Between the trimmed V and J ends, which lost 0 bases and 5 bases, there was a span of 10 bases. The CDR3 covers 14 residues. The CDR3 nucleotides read TGTGCCAGCAGTTACTCTTCCCCTCGGGAGACCCAGTACTTC. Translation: CASSYSSPRETQYF.